One TCR beta chain is described in this entry. Its binding antigen is unknown. Base qualities are not at hand, and no much larger clone is one base apart. For TCRbeta CDR3 sequencing, genomic DNA was extracted from sorted cells using the QIAGEN DNeasy Blood and Tissue Kit. High-throughput TCRbeta CDR3 sequencing, including PCR amplification with bias correction and internal controls, was performed commercially through immunoSEQ. Per the original workflow: A unique productive TCRbeta sequence was defined by the CDR3 nucleotide sequence when primers matched, and otherwise by the CDR3 amino acid sequence together with the Vbeta and Jbeta genes. To correct sorting error, sequences shared between sorted populations at a frequency ratio of 2:1 or less were removed; the rest were assigned to the higher population. Sequences were defined as donor-reactive when expanded at least 5-fold in CFSE-low cells versus unstimulated cells and present at a frequency of at least 0.01% in CFSE-low cells. Repertoire divergence was quantified by Jensen-Shannon divergence calculated from the top 100 TCRbeta sequences ranked by frequency. For any sample with multiple sequencing runs, sorting error was corrected in each run separately before the runs were pooled. Sourced from immuneACCESS, this table was stored by TCRdb with only in-frame sequences that have V and J called. A share of the clones is absent; for the studies checked, an unresolved V gene accounts for under half, and the remainder has no known explanation. That table is the source of V, J and clone size, and D and trimming were worked out from the DNA. The sample data list about 69,000 clones, and around 90% of these were observed just once. The ten largest clones represent roughly 0.4% of the sample.

These data come from a study of Tregs in tolerant kidney transplant recipients (dated by TCRdb to the late 2010s). Background on the whole study: Related donors were used in the transplants with nonmyeloablative bone marrow transplantation, and mixed chimerism was transient in the human trials. Before combined kidney and bone marrow transplantation, this study identified donor-specific regulatory T cells using TCRbeta sequencing and then followed those same cells after transplant. Overall study outcomes, separate from this receptor: Expanding Tregs with activated donor B cells appeared to identify the most biologically relevant and donor-specific TCRbeta repertoire. Although technical replication error seemed to be minimal, the question of biological reproducibility was not addressed directly. Donor-specific Treg expansion exceeded global Treg expansion in tolerant patients, suggesting antigen-driven rather than nonspecific expansion. PCR primers changed over time for some patients, so nucleotide-level comparison across those patients' samples was not possible. Because the study included only a small number of patients, the results must be confirmed in larger populations and under other immunosuppression protocols.

CDR3 length: 17 amino acids, cysteine to phenylalanine. The kept DNA is CDR3 alone, 51 bases in frame from the first base. The junction shows trimming of 4 bases on V and 6 bases on J, and the gene matches do not reach 9 bases of it. This specimen's time point label, per the study, means: blood sample drawn before combined kidney and bone marrow transplant. Unstimulated Tregs (CD4+CD25+CD127-), CD4+ non-Tregs (CD4+CD25-), CD4 and CD8 cells were FACS-sorted from thawed PBMCs. 4 combined kidney and bone marrow transplant recipients from the ITN036ST trial were included as patients, and samples were available only from these trial subjects. Healthy control blood was processed by Ficoll density gradient to PBMCs and cryopreserved; patient PBMCs were collected before and after transplant.

This sequence uses TRBV6-7 and TRBJ2-2; the junction holds 12 bases that match TRBD2. TRBV6-7 is placed among ORFs of uncertain function. The specimen comprised CD4+ T cells from blood, sampled before the transplant. This TCR derives from a human donor who received a combined kidney and bone marrow transplant. In nucleotides, the sequence is TGTGCCAGCAGTTCACCCTTGACTAGCGGGAGTTCCGGGGAGCTGTTTTTT. This sequence encodes CASSSPLTSGSSGELFF.